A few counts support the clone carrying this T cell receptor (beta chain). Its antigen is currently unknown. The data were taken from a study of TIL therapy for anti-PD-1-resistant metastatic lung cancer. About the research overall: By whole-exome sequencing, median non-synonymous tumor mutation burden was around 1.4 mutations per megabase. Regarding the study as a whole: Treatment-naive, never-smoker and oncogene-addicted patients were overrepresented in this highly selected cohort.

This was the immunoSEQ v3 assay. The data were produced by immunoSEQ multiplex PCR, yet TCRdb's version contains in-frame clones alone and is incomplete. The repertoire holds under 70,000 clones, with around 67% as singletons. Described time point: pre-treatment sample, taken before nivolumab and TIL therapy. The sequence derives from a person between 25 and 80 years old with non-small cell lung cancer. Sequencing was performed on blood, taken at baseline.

CDR3 region: CASSFGLGSSEAFF. The CDR3 DNA reads as TGTGCCAGCAGCTTTGGTTTGGGGTCATCTGAAGCTTTCTTT. The J gene is TRBJ1-1, the V gene TRBV7-9; D remains unclear. Germline V gene sequence: CDR1 SEHNR, CDR2 FQNEAQ (reference sequence). This CDR3 contains 14 residues. V was shortened by 3 bases and J by 6 bases, with 14 bases between the two germline ends. The full variable domain, rest sourced from reference TRBV7-9 and TRBJ1-1, is DTGVSQNPRHKITKRGQNVTFRCDPISEHNRLYWYRQTLGQGPEFLTYFQNEAQLEKSRLLSDRFSAERPKGSFSTLEIQRTEQGDSAMYLCASSFGLGSSEAFFGQGTRLTVV.